This TCR beta chain was documented in a study of CD8+CD57+ T cells in acquired aplastic anemia (dated by TCRdb to 2017 to 2018). About the study as a whole: Extracted DNA from sorted CD4+ and CD8+ cells averaged around 3.3 ug, ranging from roughly 0.19 to 27.4 ug. An average of approximately 10 million reads for CD4+ cells and 11.0 million reads for CD8+ cells was obtained from healthy donor samples.

In this sample, this clonotype turned up many times. There is no known antigen for this receptor. No base quality information exists; no much larger clone differs at one position. Genomic DNA was used as template for profiling of TCR beta VDJ combinations and CDR3 sequences. An Illumina HiSeq 2000 was used for TCR repertoire sequencing. As for how the authors treated the data: Repertoire assessment relied on Simpson's diversity index, CDR3 size and DJ length profiles, and TRBV/TRBJ rearrangement plots. The most abundant DNA sequence in the deep sequencing data was defined as the immunodominant clone. CDR3 amino acid sequences were checked for sharing between subjects and were compared against published repertoires and the VDJdb database. TCRdb reprocessing: public reads trimmed at Q25 with fastp, clones called with MiXCR, in-frame beta chains kept. A single entry per CDR3 protein holds the most common genes and DNA from its merged rows. For this entry, the V and J calls and clone size follow TCRdb and not the study's own pipeline. Counted in this sample were some 130,000 distinct CDR3 sequences; around two fifths of them appeared once. Under 9% of the sample goes to the ten largest clones.

Reading from cysteine to phenylalanine, the CDR3 counts 14 amino acids. Only the CDR3 part of the read is kept: 42 bases, read in frame from the first base. V and J are truncated by 3 bases and 2 bases respectively, leaving an intervening sequence of 8 bases. Overall results and qualifications from the work: Patients and healthy controls showed no significant difference in CD8+ Simpson's diversity (P=0.060). Although 25 to 30 CD8+ CDR3 sequences were shared by patients and controls, these sequences appeared highly expressed in patients and within the immunodominant clones of patients.

In the study, sorted CD4+ and CD8+ blood T cells from patients with severe aplastic anemia and from healthy subjects underwent deep sequencing of TCR repertoires. Ficoll-Paque density gradient centrifugation was used to isolate peripheral blood mononuclear cells. Before DNA extraction, CD4+ and CD8+ T cells were sorted by FACS or by magnetic beads. In this chain, TRBV12-3 or TRBV12-4 is recombined with TRBJ1-5; confidence is insufficient to name the D gene. The sequenced sample consisted of sorted CD4+, CD8+, or CD8+CD57+ T cells (not recorded which) from PBMCs. The source is a human donor in good health, serving as a control. The CDR3 here reads CASSFTWGNQPQHF. The nucleotides are TGTGCCAGCAGTTTTACGTGGGGCAATCAGCCCCAGCATTTT.